The T cell receptor (beta chain) under discussion was sequenced for a study of T cells in Graves' hyperthyroidism and ophthalmopathy. RNA transcripts were the template for amplifying TCR beta CDR3 regions. The TCR CDR3 first-round RT-PCR relied on the HTBI primer set. TCRdb re-derived calls from the multiplex PCR reads in MiXCR, one entry per CDR3 protein. The sample records fewer than 400,000 distinct CDR3 sequences, about an eighth being singletons. Trimming cost V 1 base and J 4 bases, with 16 bases left between them. CDR3 size: 16 residues. In germline, CDR1 is KGHSH, CDR2 LQKENI. This clonotype was picked up many times.

This TCR derives from a man aged 50-59 years with Graves' ophthalmopathy. Sample: blood. V gene TRBV18 combines with J gene TRBJ2-5, with TRBD2 as a possible D gene (5 bases). The CDR3 bases are TGTGCCAGCTCACCACAGGCTAGCTCCGGCGCAGAGACCCAGTACTTC. Its translation: CASSPQASSGAETQYF.